A selection of T cell receptor beta chains follows, all from one sample in a study of CD8 T cells in Susac syndrome. TCRdb re-called the immunoSEQ multiplex PCR reads with MiXCR, one entry per CDR3 protein. Of 75,000 to 95,000 distinct CDR3 sequences listed, 96% are singletons. Sequences were obtained from CD8+ T cells from PBMCs. The receptors here all came from a human donor with Susac syndrome. Both conserved end residues are part of each CDR3. A D gene is named only where the DNA matches it firmly. Size values are once, few and many counts, or a class for expanded clones, and some rows have none.

size,J,V,length,D,CDR3,DNA
NA,TRBJ2-5,TRBV6-5,15,TRBD1,CASSPRQGGQETQYF,TGTGCCAGCAGTCCCCGACAGGGGGGCCAAGAGACCCAGTACTTC
NA,TRBJ1-3,TRBV27,14,NA,CASSLSWGANTIYF,TGTGCCAGCAGTTTAAGTTGGGGCGCGAACACCATATATTTT
NA,TRBJ2-5,TRBV5-4,14,NA,CASSLATGQETQYF,TGTGCCAGCAGCTTGGCAACAGGGCAAGAGACCCAGTACTTC
NA,TRBJ1-4,TRBV20-1,15,NA,CSARDPRGEGEKLFF,TGCAGTGCTAGAGACCCAAGGGGGGAAGGGGAAAAACTGTTTTTT
NA,TRBJ1-1,TRBV2,14,TRBD1,CASSDQTGDTEAFF,TGTGCCAGCAGTGACCAGACAGGGGACACTGAAGCTTTCTTT
once,TRBJ2-7,TRBV15,13,TRBD2,CATSPAGGEEQYF,TGTGCCACCAGTCCGGCGGGGGGGGAAGAGCAGTACTTC
NA,TRBJ1-1,TRBV19,14,NA,CASSIGGWNTEAFF,TGTGCCAGTAGTATAGGGGGGTGGAACACTGAAGCTTTCTTT
NA,TRBJ1-1,TRBV30,14,NA,CAWRKDRTNTEAFF,TGTGCCTGGAGAAAGGACAGAACTAACACTGAAGCTTTCTTT
NA,TRBJ2-5,TRBV6-5,15,NA,CASSYSIESAGTQYF,TGTGCCAGCAGTTACTCGATTGAGTCGGCTGGGACCCAGTACTTC
NA,TRBJ1-2,TRBV20-1,15,NA,CSVLSWTASNYGYTF,TGCAGTGTTCTATCCTGGACAGCGAGCAACTATGGCTACACCTTC
NA,TRBJ2-3,TRBV5-6,14,NA,CASSLASYTDTQYF,TGTGCCAGCAGCTTGGCGTCGTACACAGATACGCAGTATTTT
NA,TRBJ2-3,TRBV24-1,14,TRBD1,CATASGTATDTQYF,TGTGCCACAGCCTCCGGGACAGCCACAGATACGCAGTATTTT
NA,TRBJ2-2,TRBV6-1,16,NA,CASSQNVGDNTGELFF,TGTGCCAGCAGCCAGAATGTGGGGGACAACACCGGGGAGCTGTTTTTT
NA,TRBJ1-2,TRBV11-3,13,NA,CASSLAGSLGYTF,TGTGCCAGCAGCTTGGCAGGGTCTCTCGGCTACACCTTC
NA,TRBJ1-6,TRBV7-2,14,NA,CASHLRGRESPLHF,TGTGCCAGCCACTTAAGGGGCCGGGAATCACCCCTCCACTTT
NA,TRBJ1-2,TRBV6-5,13,TRBD1,CASSYQGAGDYTF,TGTGCCAGCAGTTACCAGGGGGCGGGTGACTACACCTTC
NA,TRBJ1-2,TRBV4-3,13,NA,CASSQDQGSGYTF,TGCGCCAGCAGCCAAGATCAGGGCAGTGGCTACACCTTC
NA,TRBJ1-2,TRBV29-1,18,NA,CSVEDGGKGPKANYGYTF,TGCAGCGTTGAAGACGGGGGTAAGGGACCTAAAGCTAACTATGGCTACACCTTC
NA,TRBJ2-7,TRBV7-9,13,NA,CASSPRTAYEQYF,TGTGCCAGCAGCCCCAGGACGGCCTACGAGCAGTACTTC
NA,TRBJ2-1,TRBV20-1,14,NA,CSAGGRGWINEQFF,TGCAGTGCTGGCGGGCGGGGTTGGATCAATGAGCAGTTCTTC
NA,TRBJ2-7,TRBV30,15,TRBD1,CAWSVGTGGPRGQYF,TGTGCCTGGAGTGTAGGGACAGGGGGCCCCCGCGGGCAGTACTTC
NA,TRBJ1-2,TRBV6-6,13,TRBD1,CASREQGVSGYTF,TGTGCCAGCAGAGAACAGGGGGTTAGTGGCTACACCTTC
NA,TRBJ2-5,TRBV27,14,TRBD1,CATYKTGSQETQYF,TGTGCCACCTATAAGACAGGGTCCCAAGAGACCCAGTACTTC
NA,TRBJ2-7,TRBV12-3/TRBV12-4,14,TRBD1,CASSPRDRDYEQYF,TGTGCCAGCAGTCCCCGGGACAGGGACTACGAGCAGTACTTC
NA,TRBJ1-5,TRBV7-9,12,NA,CASSDTNQPQHF,TGTGCCAGCAGCGATACTAATCAGCCCCAGCATTTT
NA,TRBJ1-5,TRBV20-1,18,NA,CSAWGRVLAGSSNQPQHF,TGCAGTGCTTGGGGTAGGGTCCTCGCCGGAAGTAGCAATCAGCCCCAGCATTTT
once,TRBJ1-2,TRBV6-8,14,NA,CASSGAGCNYGYTF,TGTGCCAGCAGCGGGGCAGGGTGCAACTATGGCTACACCTTC
once,TRBJ1-1,TRBV29-1,15,TRBD1,CSVRGVPTLNTEAFF,TGCAGCGTCAGGGGGGTCCCTACCCTGAACACTGAAGCTTTCTTT
NA,TRBJ1-5,TRBV5-6,12,NA,CASSLGEQPQHF,TGTGCCAGCAGCTTGGGCGAACAGCCCCAGCATTTT
NA,TRBJ1-2,TRBV14,13,TRBD1,CASSYRTGYGYTF,TGTGCCAGCAGCTACCGGACAGGCTATGGCTACACCTTC
NA,TRBJ1-5,TRBV27,16,TRBD1,CASSLTGGGRWQPQHF,TGTGCCAGCAGTTTGACAGGGGGTGGCCGTTGGCAGCCCCAGCATTTT
NA,TRBJ2-1,TRBV27,19,TRBD2,CASSLGSGPVKGGGDEQFF,TGTGCCAGCAGTTTAGGGTCTGGGCCTGTCAAGGGCGGGGGGGATGAGCAGTTCTTC
NA,TRBJ1-5,TRBV11-2,14,NA,CASSSLGVPQPQHF,TGTGCCAGCAGCTCCCTAGGGGTACCGCAGCCCCAGCATTTT
NA,TRBJ2-3,TRBV27,14,NA,CASSPAGEADTQYF,TGTGCCAGCAGTCCGGCCGGGGAGGCAGATACGCAGTATTTT
NA,TRBJ1-2,TRBV20-1,15,TRBD1,CSARDPRTGGRGYTF,TGCAGTGCTAGAGATCCCCGGACAGGGGGACGAGGCTACACCTTC
NA,TRBJ1-2,TRBV5-1,16,NA,CASSLETGVNYYGYTF,TGCGCCAGCAGCTTGGAAACGGGGGTTAACTACTATGGCTACACCTTC
NA,TRBJ2-7,TRBV2,14,NA,CASIPPAGRYEQYF,TGTGCCAGCATCCCCCCAGCAGGGCGCTACGAGCAGTACTTC
NA,TRBJ2-1,TRBV28,17,NA,CASSFRAAKSTYNEQFF,TGTGCCAGCAGTTTTAGGGCGGCGAAAAGCACCTACAATGAGCAGTTCTTC
NA,TRBJ2-4,TRBV28,15,NA,CASSSQGTGRGIQYF,TGTGCCAGCAGTTCCCAAGGGACGGGAAGGGGCATTCAGTACTTC
NA,TRBJ2-1,TRBV15,15,TRBD2,CATVPTSGVVDEQFF,TGTGCCACCGTTCCGACTAGCGGGGTCGTGGATGAGCAGTTCTTC
NA,TRBJ1-4,TRBV20-1,14,NA,CSAMAGATNEKLFF,TGCAGTGCGATGGCCGGTGCAACTAATGAAAAACTGTTTTTT
NA,TRBJ1-2,TRBV20-1,12,NA,CSATWDNYGYTF,TGCAGTGCTACTTGGGACAACTATGGCTACACCTTC
NA,TRBJ1-2,TRBV5-1,12,NA,CASSLSEGGYTF,TGCGCCAGCAGCTTGAGTGAGGGCGGCTACACCTTC
NA,TRBJ1-5,TRBV3-1,15,NA,CASSQDAASNQPQHF,TGTGCCAGCAGCCAAGATGCAGCAAGCAATCAGCCCCAGCATTTT
NA,TRBJ1-5,TRBV7-2,13,NA,CASSTQRNQPQHF,TGTGCCAGCAGCACCCAACGCAATCAGCCCCAGCATTTT
NA,TRBJ2-7,TRBV28,13,TRBD2,CASHSGGWDEQYF,TGTGCCAGCCATAGCGGGGGATGGGACGAGCAGTACTTC
NA,TRBJ2-3,TRBV2,12,NA,CASTDDGDTQYF,TGTGCCAGCACTGATGATGGAGATACGCAGTATTTT
NA,TRBJ1-2,TRBV5-4,14,TRBD1,CASRGQGANYGYTF,TGTGCCAGCAGGGGACAGGGGGCAAACTATGGCTACACCTTC